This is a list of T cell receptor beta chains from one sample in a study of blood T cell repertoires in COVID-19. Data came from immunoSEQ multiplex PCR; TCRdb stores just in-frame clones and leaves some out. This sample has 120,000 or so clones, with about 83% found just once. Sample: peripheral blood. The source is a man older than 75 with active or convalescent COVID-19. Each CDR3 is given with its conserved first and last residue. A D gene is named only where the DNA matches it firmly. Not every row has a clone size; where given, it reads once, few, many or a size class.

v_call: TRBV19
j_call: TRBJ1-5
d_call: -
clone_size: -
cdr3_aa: CASSPSPPGAGQPQHF
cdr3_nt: TGTGCCAGTAGTCCATCACCCCCAGGGGCGGGTCAGCCCCAGCATTTT

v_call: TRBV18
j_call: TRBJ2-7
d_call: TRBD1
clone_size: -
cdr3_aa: CASSPGGTGRHEQYF
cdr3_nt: TGTGCCAGCTCACCAGGCGGGACAGGGAGGCACGAGCAGTACTTC

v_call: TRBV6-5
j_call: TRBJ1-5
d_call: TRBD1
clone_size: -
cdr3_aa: CASGGTGGYQPQHF
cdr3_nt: TGTGCCAGCGGGGGGACAGGGGGCTATCAGCCCCAGCATTTT

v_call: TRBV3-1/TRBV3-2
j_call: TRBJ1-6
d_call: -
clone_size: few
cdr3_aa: CASSVAGDASPLHF
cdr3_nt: TGTGCCAGCAGCGTCGCGGGGGACGCTTCACCCCTCCACTTT

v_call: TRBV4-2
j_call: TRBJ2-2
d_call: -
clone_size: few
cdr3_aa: CASSQPGDFGELFF
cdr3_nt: TGTGCCAGCAGCCAACCAGGGGATTTCGGGGAGCTGTTTTTT

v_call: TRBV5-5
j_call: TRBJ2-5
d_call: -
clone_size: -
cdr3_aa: CASSLRHFQETQYF
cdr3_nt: TGTGCCAGCAGCCTACGACACTTCCAAGAGACCCAGTACTTC

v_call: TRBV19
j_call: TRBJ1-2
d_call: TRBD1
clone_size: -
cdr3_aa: CASSIDSRGRYYGYTF
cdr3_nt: TGTGCCAGTAGTATAGATTCGAGGGGGCGGTACTATGGCTACACCTTC

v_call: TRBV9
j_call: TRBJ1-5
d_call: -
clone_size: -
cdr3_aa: CASSPSSEGNQPQHF
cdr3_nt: TGTGCCAGCAGCCCTAGCAGCGAGGGCAATCAGCCCCAGCATTTT

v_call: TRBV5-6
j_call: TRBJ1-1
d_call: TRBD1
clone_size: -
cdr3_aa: CASSLGQGWTEAFF
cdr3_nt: TGTGCCAGCAGCCTCGGACAGGGTTGGACTGAAGCTTTCTTT

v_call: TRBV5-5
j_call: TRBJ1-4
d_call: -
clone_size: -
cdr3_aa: CASSLPAGKLFF
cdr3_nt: TGTGCCAGCAGCCTTCCAGCAGGAAAACTGTTTTTT

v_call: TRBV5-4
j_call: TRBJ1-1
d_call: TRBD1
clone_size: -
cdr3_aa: CASSGLGSRGTEAFF
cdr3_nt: TGTGCCAGCAGCGGACTCGGCAGCAGGGGGACTGAAGCTTTCTTT

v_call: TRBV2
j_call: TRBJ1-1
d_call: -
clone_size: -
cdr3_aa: CASSLEATEAFF
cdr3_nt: TGTGCCAGCAGTCTTGAGGCCACTGAAGCTTTCTTT

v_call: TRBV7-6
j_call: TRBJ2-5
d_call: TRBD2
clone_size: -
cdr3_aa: CASSVLAGGPGETQYF
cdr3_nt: TGTGCCAGCAGCGTACTAGCGGGGGGGCCGGGAGAGACCCAGTACTTC

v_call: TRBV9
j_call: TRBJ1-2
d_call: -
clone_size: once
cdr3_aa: CASSVARRGAGYGYTF
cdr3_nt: TGTGCCAGCAGCGTAGCACGACGGGGGGCAGGCTATGGCTACACCTTC

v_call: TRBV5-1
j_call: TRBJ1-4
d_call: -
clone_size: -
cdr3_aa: CASSLEQLGEKLFF
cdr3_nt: TGCGCCAGCAGCTTGGAACAGTTGGGTGAAAAACTGTTTTTT

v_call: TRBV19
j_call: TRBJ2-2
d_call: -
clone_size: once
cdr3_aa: CASSIPRVTGELFF
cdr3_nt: TGTGCCAGTAGTATACCCAGGGTCACCGGGGAGCTGTTTTTT

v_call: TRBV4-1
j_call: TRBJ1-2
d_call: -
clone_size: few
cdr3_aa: CASSQGVRGYTF
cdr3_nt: TGCGCCAGCAGCCAAGGCGTGAGGGGCTACACCTTC

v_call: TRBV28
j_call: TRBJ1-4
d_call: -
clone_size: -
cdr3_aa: CASSSATSWINEKLFF
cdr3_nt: TGTGCCAGCAGTTCCGCGACAAGTTGGATTAATGAAAAACTGTTTTTT

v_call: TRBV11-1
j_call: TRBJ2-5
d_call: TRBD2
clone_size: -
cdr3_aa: CASSLSTSGYQETQYF
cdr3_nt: TGTGCCAGCAGCTTAAGCACTAGCGGGTACCAAGAGACCCAGTACTTC

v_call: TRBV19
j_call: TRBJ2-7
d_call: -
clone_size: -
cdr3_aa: CASSDRGTRGEQYF
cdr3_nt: TGTGCCAGTAGCGACAGGGGGACTAGAGGCGAGCAGTACTTC

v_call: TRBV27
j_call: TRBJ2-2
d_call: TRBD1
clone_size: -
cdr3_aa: CVSSWTGSGELFF
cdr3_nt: TGTGTCAGCAGTTGGACAGGCTCCGGGGAGCTGTTTTTT

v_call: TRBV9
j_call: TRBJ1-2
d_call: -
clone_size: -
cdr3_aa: CASSVGGSSYGYTF
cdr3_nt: TGTGCCAGCAGCGTCGGAGGTTCGAGCTATGGCTACACCTTC

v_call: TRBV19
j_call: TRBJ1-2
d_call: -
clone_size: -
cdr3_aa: CASSTQVVYGYTF
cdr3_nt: TGTGCCAGTAGTACACAGGTCGTCTATGGCTACACCTTC

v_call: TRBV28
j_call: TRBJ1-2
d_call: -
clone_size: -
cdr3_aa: CATLVEGRSYGYTF
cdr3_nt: TGTGCCACGCTTGTCGAGGGGAGGTCGTATGGCTACACCTTC

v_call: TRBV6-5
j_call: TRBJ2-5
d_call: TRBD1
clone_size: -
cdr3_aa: CASRRTGQETQYF
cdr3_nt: TGTGCCAGCAGGAGGACAGGTCAAGAGACCCAGTACTTC

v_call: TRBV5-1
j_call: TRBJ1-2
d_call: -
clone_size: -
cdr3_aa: CASSPEGVYGYTF
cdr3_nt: TGCGCCAGCAGTCCCGAGGGGGTCTATGGCTACACCTTC

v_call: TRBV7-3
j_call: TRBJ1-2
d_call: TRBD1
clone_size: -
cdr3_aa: CASSLTETGGARTF
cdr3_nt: TGTGCCAGCAGCTTAACGGAAACAGGGGGCGCTAGGACCTTC

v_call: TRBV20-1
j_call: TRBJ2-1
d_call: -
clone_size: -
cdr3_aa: CSVSRYNEQFF
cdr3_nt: TGCAGTGTAAGCAGGTACAATGAGCAGTTCTTC

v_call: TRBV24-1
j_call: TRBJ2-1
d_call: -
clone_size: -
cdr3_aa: CATSDLTSLVYNEQFF
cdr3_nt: TGTGCCACCAGTGATTTAACTAGCTTAGTCTACAATGAGCAGTTCTTC

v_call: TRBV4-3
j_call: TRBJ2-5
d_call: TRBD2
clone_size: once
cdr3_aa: CASSHLAGEETQYF
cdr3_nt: TGCGCCAGCAGCCACCTAGCGGGGGAAGAGACCCAGTACTTC

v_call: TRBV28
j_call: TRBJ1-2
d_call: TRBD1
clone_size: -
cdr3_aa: CAGGRQGMDGYTF
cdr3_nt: TGTGCCGGGGGACGACAGGGGATGGATGGCTACACCTTC